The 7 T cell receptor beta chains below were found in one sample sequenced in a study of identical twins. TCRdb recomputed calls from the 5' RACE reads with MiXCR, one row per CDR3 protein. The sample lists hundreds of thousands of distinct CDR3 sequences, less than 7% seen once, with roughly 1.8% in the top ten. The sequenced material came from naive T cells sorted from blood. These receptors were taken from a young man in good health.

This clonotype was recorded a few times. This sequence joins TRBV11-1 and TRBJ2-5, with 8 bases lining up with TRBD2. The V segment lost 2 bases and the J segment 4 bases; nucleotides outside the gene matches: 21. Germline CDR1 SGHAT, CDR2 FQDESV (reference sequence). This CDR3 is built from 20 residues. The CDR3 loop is CASSLRNMVGAGDFLETQYF. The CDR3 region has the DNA TGTGCCAGCAGCTTACGTAACATGGTGGGAGCGGGAGATTTCTTAGAGACCCAGTACTTC.

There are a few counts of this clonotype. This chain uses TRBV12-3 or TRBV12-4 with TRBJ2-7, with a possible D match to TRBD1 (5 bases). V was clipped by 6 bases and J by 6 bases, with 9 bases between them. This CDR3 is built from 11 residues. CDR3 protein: CASSQGVEQYV. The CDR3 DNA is TGTGCCAGCAGCCAAGGGGTCGAGCAGTACGTC.

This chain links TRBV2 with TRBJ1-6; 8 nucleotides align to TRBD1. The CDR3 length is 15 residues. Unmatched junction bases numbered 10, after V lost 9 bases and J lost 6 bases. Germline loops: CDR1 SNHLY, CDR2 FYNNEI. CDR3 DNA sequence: TGTGCCAGGGACGGGAGAGGACAGGGTAATTCACCCCTCCACTTT. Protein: CARDGRGQGNSPLHF.

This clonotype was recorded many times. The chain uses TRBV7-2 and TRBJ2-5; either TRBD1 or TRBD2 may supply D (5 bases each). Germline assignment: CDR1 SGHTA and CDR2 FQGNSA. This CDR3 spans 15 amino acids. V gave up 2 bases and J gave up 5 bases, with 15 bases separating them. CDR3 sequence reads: CASSLSWGFRETQYF. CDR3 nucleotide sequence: TGTGCCAGCAGCTTAAGTTGGGGGTTCCGTGAGACCCAGTACTTC.

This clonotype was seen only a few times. The CDR3 region is CASSAGGRTFSGNTIYF. CDR3 DNA sequence: TGTGCCAGCAGCGCCGGGGGAAGGACCTTCTCTGGAAACACCATATATTTT. The rearrangement uses TRBV5-6 and TRBJ1-3, with a tentative D call TRBD1 (5 bases). With 4 bases removed from V and 0 bases from J, the gap between germline ends came to 17 bases. Germline V gene lookup returns CDR1 SGHDT and CDR2 YYEEEE. The CDR3 runs to 17 residues.

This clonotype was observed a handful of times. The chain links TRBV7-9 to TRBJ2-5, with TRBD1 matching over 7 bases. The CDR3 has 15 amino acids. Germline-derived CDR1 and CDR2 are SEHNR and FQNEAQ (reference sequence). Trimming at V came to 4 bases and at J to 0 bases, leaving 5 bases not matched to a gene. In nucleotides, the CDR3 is TGTGCCAGCAGCTCGCCAGACAGGGACCAAGAGACCCAGTACTTC. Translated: CASSSPDRDQETQYF. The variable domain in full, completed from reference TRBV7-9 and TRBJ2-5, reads DTGVSQNPRHKITKRGQNVTFRCDPISEHNRLYWYRQTLGQGPEFLTYFQNEAQLEKSRLLSDRFSAERPKGSFSTLEIQRTEQGDSAMYLCASSSPDRDQETQYFGPGTRLLVL.

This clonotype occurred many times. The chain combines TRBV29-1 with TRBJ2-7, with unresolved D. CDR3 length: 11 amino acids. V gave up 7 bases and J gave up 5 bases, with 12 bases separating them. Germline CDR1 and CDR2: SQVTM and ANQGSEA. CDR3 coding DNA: TGCAGCGCCTCTAGATGGGACGAGCAGTACTTC. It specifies CSASRWDEQYF.